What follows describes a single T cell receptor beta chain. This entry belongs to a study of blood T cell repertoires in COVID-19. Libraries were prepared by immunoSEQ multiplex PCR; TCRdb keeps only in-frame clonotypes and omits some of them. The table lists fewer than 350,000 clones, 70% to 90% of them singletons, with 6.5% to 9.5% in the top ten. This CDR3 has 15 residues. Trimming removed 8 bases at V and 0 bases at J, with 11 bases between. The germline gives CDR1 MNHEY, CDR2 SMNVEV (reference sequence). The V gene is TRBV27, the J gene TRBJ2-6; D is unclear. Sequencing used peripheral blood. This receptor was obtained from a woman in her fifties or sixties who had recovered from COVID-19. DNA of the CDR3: TGTGCCAGCCGTCCCCTCTACTCTGGGGCCAACGTCCTGACTTTC. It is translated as CASRPLYSGANVLTF.